The 8 T cell receptor beta chains reported below all come from one sample, sequenced in a study of blood T cell repertoires in COVID-19. The method was immunoSEQ multiplex PCR; TCRdb's version includes in-frame clones alone and lacks a portion of them. The data hold approximately 280,000 clones, with roughly 90% observed a single time. Material for sequencing was peripheral blood. The receptors here all came from a man aged 35 to 55 with acute or convalescent COVID-19.

The J gene is TRBJ1-5, the V gene TRBV7-2; D remains ambiguous. V was pared by 5 bases and J by 0 bases, with 8 bases between. The CDR3 totals 14 residues. CDR1 is SGHTA and CDR2 is FQGNSA in the germline V gene. The CDR3 DNA reads as TGTGCCAGCAGCACTAGGGATAGCAATCAGCCCCAGCATTTT. Amino acid sequence: CASSTRDSNQPQHF.

The gene calls are TRBV29-1 and TRBJ2-3; D gene ambiguous. Germline V gives CDR1 SQVTM, CDR2 ANQGSEA. This CDR3 region has 12 residues. Trimming cost V 7 bases and J 0 bases, with 8 bases left between them. The CDR3 DNA reads TGCAGCGCTCACAGTAGCACAGATACGCAGTATTTT. Its translation: CSAHSSTDTQYF.

As for this clone: Relative to the germline gene, one junction end is altered; a read error may explain this. The rearrangement uses TRBV27 and TRBJ1-2, with TRBD1 matching over 8 bases. Per germline, CDR1 MNHEY and CDR2 SMNVEV (reference sequence). The CDR3 runs 13 residues. CDR3 DNA: TGTGCCAGCAGTTTCCTACAGGGGGGGCCTAGCTTCTTC. It yields the protein CASSFLQGGPSFF.

The chain combines TRBV6-1 with TRBJ2-1; 9 bases match TRBD1. The V gene end was trimmed by 4 bases and the J gene end by 4 bases; junction bases not matched to a gene: 8. Germline CDR1 MNHNS, CDR2 SASEGT. The CDR3 runs to 16 residues. The CDR3 DNA is TGTGCCAGCAGTGCAGAGGGGGACAGGGTTTACAATGAGCAGTTCTTC. Protein: CASSAEGDRVYNEQFF.

This clone was observed once. The V call is TRBV27, the J call TRBJ2-1, with 8 positions matching TRBD2. Germline V gives CDR1 MNHEY, CDR2 SMNVEV (reference sequence). The CDR3 has 15 residues. The junction had 8 bases not matched to a gene; V was cut back by 3 bases and J by 7 bases. For the CDR3, the DNA is TGTGCCAGCAGTTTTGCGGGGGGCGAGGGGAATGAGCAGTTCTTC. This sequence encodes CASSFAGGEGNEQFF.

The chain has TRBV15 and TRBJ2-1; 7 bases agree with TRBD2. Germline CDR1 LNHNV, CDR2 YYDKDF (reference sequence). This CDR3 spans 14 amino acids. Unmatched junction bases numbered 6, after V lost 5 bases and J lost 5 bases. CDR3 bases: TGTGCCACCAGCGGGGGGGGACGTAACAATGAGCAGTTCTTC. Translation gives CATSGGGRNNEQFF.

The count of this clone is one. The J gene is TRBJ2-7, the V gene TRBV3-1 (or the pseudogene TRBV3-2), with 10 bases lining up with TRBD2. The V and J ends lost 6 bases and 2 bases, in that order; junction bases with no gene match: 4. This CDR3 is built from 14 residues. Germline CDR1 LGHDT, CDR2 YNNKEL (reference sequence). This CDR3 reads CASSASGGAYEQYF. The CDR3 region has the DNA TGTGCCAGCAGTGCGAGCGGGGGGGCCTACGAGCAGTACTTC.

V gene TRBV12-3 or TRBV12-4 combines with J gene TRBJ1-1; TRBD1 might be the D (6 bases). With 5 bases removed from V and 6 bases from J, the gap between germline ends came to 13 bases. The CDR3 runs to 13 residues. CDR3 residues: CASSTQGYPEAFF. The CDR3 DNA reads TGTGCCAGCAGTACCCAGGGGTACCCTGAAGCTTTCTTT.